This record covers a single T cell receptor beta chain. The data derive from a study of blood T cell repertoires in COVID-19. Produced via immunoSEQ multiplex PCR; TCRdb's table is partial and in-frame only. Of around 270,000 clones listed, around 89% are singletons. The CDR3 is 13 amino acids. Germline V gives CDR1 SGHRS, CDR2 YFSETQ. Trimming at V came to 0 bases and at J to 11 bases, leaving 5 bases not matched to a gene. The chain employs TRBV5-1 and TRBJ1-3; 7 bases are a match to TRBD1. This clonotype was obtained from a man between 40 and 49 years old with acute or convalescent COVID-19. The sample consisted of peripheral blood. The CDR3 loop reads CASSLDRGTPIYF. The CDR3 region has the DNA TGCGCCAGCAGCTTGGACAGGGGTACCCCCATATATTTT.